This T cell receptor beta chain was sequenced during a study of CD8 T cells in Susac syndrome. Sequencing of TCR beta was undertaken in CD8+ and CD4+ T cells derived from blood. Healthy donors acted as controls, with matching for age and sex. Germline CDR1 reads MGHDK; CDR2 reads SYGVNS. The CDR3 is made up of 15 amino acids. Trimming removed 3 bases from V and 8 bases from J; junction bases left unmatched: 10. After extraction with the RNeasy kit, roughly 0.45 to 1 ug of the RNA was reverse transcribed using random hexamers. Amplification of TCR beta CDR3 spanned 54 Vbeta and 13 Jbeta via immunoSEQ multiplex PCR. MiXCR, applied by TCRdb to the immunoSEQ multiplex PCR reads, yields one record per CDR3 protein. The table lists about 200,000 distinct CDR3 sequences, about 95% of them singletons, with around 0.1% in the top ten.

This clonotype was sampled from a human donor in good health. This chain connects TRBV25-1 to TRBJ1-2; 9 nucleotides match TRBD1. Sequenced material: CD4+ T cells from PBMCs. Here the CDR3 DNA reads TGTGCCAGCAGTGACCATAGGACAGGGGTCGGGGGCTACACCTTC. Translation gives CASSDHRTGVGGYTF.